The 23 T cell receptor beta chains below were found in one sample sequenced in a study of blood T cell repertoires in COVID-19. Assay: immunoSEQ multiplex PCR; the TCRdb copy retains only in-frame clones and omits some. This table has 95,000 to 150,000 clones, 80% to 90% appearing once. Material: peripheral blood. Source of these receptors: a woman between 50 and 59 years old with active or convalescent COVID-19.

The chain has TRBV19 and TRBJ2-5; 10 nucleotides agree with TRBD1. CDR1 is LNHDA, CDR2 SQIVND, per germline (reference sequence). V trimming: 5 bases; J trimming: 5 bases; junction bases outside the gene matches: 8. The CDR3 runs to 15 residues. The CDR3 loop reads CASSPRDRGGETQYF. The CDR3 DNA follows: TGTGCCAGTAGTCCCCGGGACAGGGGTGGGGAGACCCAGTACTTC.

CDR3 coding DNA: TGTGCCAGCAAGCGGGAGTTTTCCTACGAGCAGTACTTC. It translates to CASKREFSYEQYF. The gene calls are TRBV2 and TRBJ2-7; TRBD2 agrees at 8 bases. The germline V gene encodes CDR1 SNHLY and CDR2 FYNNEI. The CDR3 consists of 13 residues. The ends lost 7 bases at V and 1 base at J; junction bases unmatched: 3.

This clone has only one observation. The V call is TRBV10-3, the J call TRBJ2-4, with a possible D match to TRBD1 (5 bases). The CDR3 is 13 residues long. Trimming took off 0 bases at V and 5 bases at J, with 5 bases between the two ends. CDR1 is ENHRY and CDR2 is SYGVKD in the germline V gene. The CDR3 sequence: CAISESRENIQYF. CDR3 coding DNA: TGTGCCATCAGTGAGTCCAGGGAAAACATTCAGTACTTC.

The chain combines TRBV28 with TRBJ1-1, with TRBD1 matching over 8 bases. Germline V lookup: CDR1 MDHEN, CDR2 SYDVKM. The CDR3 runs 14 residues. V gave up 6 bases and J gave up 6 bases; unmatched junction bases: 9. The CDR3 spells CASRKQGVLSEAFF. The CDR3 nucleotides read TGTGCCAGCAGAAAACAGGGGGTCTTATCTGAAGCTTTCTTT.

With regard to this clone: The sample has other DNA sequences that encode this CDR3 too. The V call is TRBV4-3, the J call TRBJ1-2; 7 bases are a match to TRBD1. The CDR3 length is 15 residues. Per germline, CDR1 LGHNA and CDR2 YSLEER. The ends lost 1 base at V and 7 bases at J; junction bases unmatched: 9. The CDR3: CASSQGGGQSTGYTF. The CDR3 region has the DNA TGCGCCAGCAGCCAAGGAGGGGGACAGTCCACTGGCTACACCTTC.

The chain recombines TRBV21-1 with TRBJ1-1; the table calls TRBD1, which could not be checked here. TRBV21-1 is an annotated pseudogene. The CDR3 spans 12 residues. The CDR3, as DNA: TGTGCCATGAGACAGGGGGCTACTGAAGCTTTCTTT. Residues: CAMRQGATEAFF.

The chain combines TRBV14 with TRBJ2-7; tentative D call: TRBD2 (5 bases). Germline V gene sequence: CDR1 SGHDN, CDR2 FVKESK. V was shortened by 0 bases and J by 8 bases, with 11 bases between the two germline ends. The CDR3 length is 13 residues. CDR3 nucleotide sequence: TGTGCCAGCAGCCAAGATCAACGGGATAAGCAGTACTTC. It translates to CASSQDQRDKQYF. Supplemented by reference TRBV14 and TRBJ2-7, the full variable domain reads EAGVTQFPSHSVIEKGQTVTLRCDPISGHDNLYWYRRVMGKEIKFLLHFVKESKQDESGMPNNRFLAERTGGTYSTLKVQPAELEDSGVYFCASSQDQRDKQYFGPGTRLTVT.

The chain is built from TRBV28 and TRBJ1-4; the D is unclear. The CDR3 length is 17 residues. Germline CDR1 is MDHEN and CDR2 is SYDVKM. The V end lost 5 bases, the J end lost 0 bases, and 16 bases lay between the germline ends. Written as DNA, the CDR3 is TGTGCCAGCAGTCTGATGAAGTACCGAGCAACTAATGAAAAACTGTTTTTT. Its protein is CASSLMKYRATNEKLFF.

This clone was seen once. CDR3 bases: TGTGCCAGCAGTTGGGAGTCGCAGGGAGGGGGTAATCAGCCCCAGCATTTT. Amino acid sequence: CASSWESQGGGNQPQHF. This chain links TRBV28 with TRBJ1-5, with TRBD1 as a possible D gene (6 bases). Trimming pared 4 bases from V and 4 bases from J, leaving 20 bases between. Germline CDR1 MDHEN, CDR2 SYDVKM. This CDR3 has 17 amino acids.

The chain recombines TRBV11-3 with TRBJ2-1; the match to TRBD2 covers 10 bases. The CDR3 runs 13 residues. The J segment lost 8 bases and the V segment lost 5 bases, leaving 3 bases of the junction unmatched. CDR1 is SGHNT, CDR2 YENEEA, per germline. This CDR3 reads CASSTGTSDEQFF. Here the CDR3 DNA reads TGTGCCAGCAGCACCGGGACTAGCGATGAGCAGTTCTTC.

The gene calls are TRBV12-3 or TRBV12-4 and TRBJ2-5; D is uncertain. CDR3 length: 11 residues. Trimming removed 3 bases at V and 5 bases at J, with 4 bases between. CDR3 residues: CASSFGETQYF. Written as DNA, the CDR3 is TGTGCCAGCAGTTTCGGGGAGACCCAGTACTTC.

The rearrangement joins TRBV28 to TRBJ2-3, with 7 bases fitting TRBD1. Per the germline V gene, CDR1 is MDHEN and CDR2 is SYDVKM. The CDR3 length is 13 residues. Trimming at V came to 7 bases and at J to 0 bases, leaving 1 base not matched to a gene. The CDR3 bases are TGTGCCAGCATCAGGGGGAGCACAGATACGCAGTATTTT. Amino acids: CASIRGSTDTQYF.

The chain uses TRBV4-1 and TRBJ2-2; 7 positions match TRBD2. There are 18 residues in the CDR3. Germline-derived CDR1 and CDR2 are MGHRA and YSYEKL. Unmatched junction bases numbered 17, after V lost 3 bases and J lost 7 bases. The CDR3 sequence: CASSHRFRGGRADGELFF. The DNA of the CDR3 is TGCGCCAGCAGCCACCGGTTTAGGGGCGGGAGAGCGGACGGGGAGCTGTTTTTT.

CDR3 protein: CAWSGLVAFNEQFF. CDR3 coding DNA: TGTGCCTGGAGTGGACTAGTGGCTTTCAATGAGCAGTTCTTC. The rearrangement uses TRBV30 and TRBJ2-1; possible D gene TRBD2, 6 bases. The CDR3 totals 14 residues. Germline CDR1 and CDR2: GTSNPN and SVGIG (reference sequence). Trimming took off 1 base at V and 6 bases at J, with 13 bases between the two ends.

This clone occurred once. The chain employs TRBV2 and TRBJ2-2; TRBD2 agrees at 11 bases. Germline-derived CDR1 and CDR2 are SNHLY and FYNNEI. Trimming at V came to 11 bases and at J to 3 bases, leaving 5 bases not matched to a gene. CDR3 length equals 14 residues. The CDR3 is CAGIAGGYTGELFF. The CDR3 coding sequence is TGTGCCGGCATAGCGGGAGGGTACACCGGGGAGCTGTTTTTT.

In its sample, this clone was seen a few times. This chain links TRBV3-1 (or the pseudogene TRBV3-2) with TRBJ2-5; D unclear. The V gene's germline CDR1 is LGHDT and CDR2 YNNKEL (reference sequence). Trimming removed 5 bases at V and 4 bases at J, with 5 bases between. The CDR3 consists of 11 residues. The CDR3 DNA is TGTGCCAGCAGCTCCCGAGAGACCCAGTACTTC. This translates into CASSSRETQYF.

This clone was seen more than once but under ten times. The gene calls are TRBV3-1 (or the pseudogene TRBV3-2) and TRBJ2-2, with 7 positions matching TRBD1. Per the germline V gene, CDR1 is LGHDT and CDR2 is YNNKEL (reference sequence). CDR3 length equals 15 residues. Trimming at V came to 1 base and at J to 5 bases, leaving 4 bases not matched to a gene. The CDR3 loop is CASSQVQGVTGELFF. CDR3 in DNA: TGTGCCAGCAGCCAAGTGCAGGGGGTAACCGGGGAGCTGTTTTTT.

CDR3 residues: CASSSGLAEAAYEQYF. The CDR3 DNA follows: TGTGCCAGCAGCTCTGGACTAGCGGAGGCAGCCTACGAGCAGTACTTC. The rearrangement joins TRBV5-4 to TRBJ2-7, with 10 bases matching TRBD2. Germline lookup yields CDR1 SGHNT and CDR2 YYREEE (reference sequence). The CDR3 has 16 amino acids. After removal of 3 bases from V and 2 bases from J, the junction contained 8 bases not matched to a gene.

This clone came up once. The chain employs TRBV6-2 or TRBV6-3 and TRBJ2-3, with 11 bases identical to TRBD1. The CDR3 sequence is 17 residues long. The ends lost 6 bases at V and 7 bases at J; junction bases unmatched: 15. Germline V gene data show CDR1 as MNHEY and CDR2 as SVGEGT. The CDR3 reads CASSPPSGQGVLHTQYF. In DNA form, the CDR3 reads TGTGCCAGCAGCCCTCCATCGGGACAGGGGGTCTTACATACGCAGTATTTT.

The rearrangement uses TRBV5-1 and TRBJ2-5, with a tentative D call TRBD1 (7 bases). The germline gives CDR1 SGHRS, CDR2 YFSETQ. This CDR3 has 15 amino acids. V was pared by 0 bases and J by 4 bases, with 13 bases between. The CDR3 spells CASSLEGQGGETQYF. The CDR3 region has the DNA TGCGCCAGCAGCTTGGAGGGCCAGGGGGGAGAGACCCAGTACTTC.

This chain links TRBV15 with TRBJ2-5; 8 nucleotides align to TRBD2. V lost 4 bases and J lost 5; bases outside the gene matches: 6. The CDR3 loop spans 14 amino acids. Germline V gene data show CDR1 as LNHNV and CDR2 as YYDKDF (reference sequence). The CDR3 sequence: CATSTRGGMETQYF. CDR3 DNA sequence: TGTGCCACCAGCACCCGGGGGGGGATGGAGACCCAGTACTTC.

The J gene is TRBJ1-5, the V gene TRBV30, with D hard to call. This CDR3 comprises 14 residues. The germline CDR1 and CDR2 sequences are GTSNPN and SVGIG (reference sequence). Between the trimmed V and J ends, which lost 0 bases and 6 bases, there was a span of 12 bases. CDR3 protein: CAWSVGIIGQPQHF. As DNA, the CDR3 is TGTGCCTGGAGTGTCGGGATTATTGGTCAGCCCCAGCATTTT.

The gene calls are TRBV28 and TRBJ2-2; weak D call: TRBD1 (6 bases). The CDR3 contains 16 residues. Germline lookup yields CDR1 MDHEN and CDR2 SYDVKM. Between the trimmed V and J ends, which lost 4 bases and 1 base, there was a span of 13 bases. The CDR3 DNA reads as TGTGCCAGCAGTTACCCTCTGACAGGGAACACCGGGGAGCTGTTTTTT. Translating gives CASSYPLTGNTGELFF.